A selection of T cell receptor beta chains follows, all from one sample in a study of cytomegalovirus exposure and HLA in healthy donors. TCRdb's table, derived via immunoSEQ multiplex PCR, lists solely in-frame clones and lacks some. Among some 150,000 clones listed, 80% to 90% were seen once. Sequencing was carried out using PBMCs. These receptors all come from a young woman in good health and CMV-seronegative. The CDR3 runs from the conserved cysteine through the conserved F or W. D genes are given only for firm matches. Some rows mark clone size as missing; the rest say once, few, many or name a class of expanded clone.

D	V	size	J	DNA	CDR3
TRBD1	TRBV27	-	TRBJ1-1	TGTGCCAGCACCCTATCAGGGGGGATGAACACTGAAGCTTTCTTT	CASTLSGGMNTEAFF
-	TRBV4-1	-	TRBJ1-5	TGCGCCAGCAGCCAAGTAGAGGAGGGGCTCCGCAATCAGCCCCAGCATTTT	CASSQVEEGLRNQPQHF
-	TRBV20-1	-	TRBJ2-5	TGCAGCTACCGCAGGCAAGAGACCCAGTACTTC	CSYRRQETQYF
TRBD1	TRBV2	-	TRBJ1-5	TGTGCCAGCAGAGGGACAGGGGGACAGCCCCAGCATTTT	CASRGTGGQPQHF
TRBD1	TRBV5-1	-	TRBJ2-7	TGCGCCAGCACCCGGGACAGTCCCAACGAGCAGTACTTC	CASTRDSPNEQYF
TRBD2	TRBV29-1	-	TRBJ2-1	TGCAGCGAAATTATGGGAGGGATGGGCGAGCAGTTCTTC	CSEIMGGMGEQFF
-	TRBV9	-	TRBJ2-7	TGTGCCAGCAGCGTTAGAACGGGGGTACCCTACGAGCAGTACTTC	CASSVRTGVPYEQYF
TRBD2	TRBV6-5	once	TRBJ2-5	TGTGCCAGCACCAAGCGAAGCGGGGGTGAGACCCAGTACTTC	CASTKRSGGETQYF
-	TRBV5-6	-	TRBJ1-1	TGTGCCAGCATCTCCCCAGGGGTCACTGAAGCTTTCTTT	CASISPGVTEAFF
TRBD2	TRBV6-5	-	TRBJ2-1	TGTGCCAGCAGCCGAGGACTAGCGGGGGACAATGAGCAGTTCTTC	CASSRGLAGDNEQFF
-	TRBV2	-	TRBJ2-1	TGTGCCAGCAAAAGGACACAAGGCAACAATGAGCAGTTCTTC	CASKRTQGNNEQFF
-	TRBV9	-	TRBJ2-3	TGTGCCAGCAGCGTAGCTCTAGGGGTTTCCCTTGGGGATACGCAGTATTTT	CASSVALGVSLGDTQYF
-	TRBV19	-	TRBJ2-7	TGTGCCAGTAGTTTTACATCCTCTTACTACGAGCAGTACTTC	CASSFTSSYYEQYF
TRBD1	TRBV7-9	-	TRBJ2-7	TGTGCCAGCAGTCCTGAAATTCGAACAGGGGGCACGTACGAGCAGTACTTC	CASSPEIRTGGTYEQYF
TRBD2	TRBV2	-	TRBJ2-5	TGTGCCAGCAGCGAAGGACTAGCGGGGAGTGAGACCCAGTACTTC	CASSEGLAGSETQYF
-	TRBV27	-	TRBJ1-1	TGTGCCAGCAGTGTCAACCAGGGTTACACTGAAGCTTTCTTT	CASSVNQGYTEAFF
TRBD2	TRBV30	-	TRBJ2-5	TGTGCCTGCTCGCCTGGACTAGCGGGGGGGCGGGAGACCCAGTACTTC	CACSPGLAGGRETQYF
TRBD1	TRBV2	-	TRBJ2-7	TGTGCCAGCAGTGAACCCATCTTGAGGGGGCGTAATTGGGAGCAGTACTTC	CASSEPILRGRNWEQYF
-	TRBV2	few	TRBJ2-7	TGTGCCAGCAGTGACAGGGGATTATACGACGAGCAGTACTTC	CASSDRGLYDEQYF
TRBD2	TRBV6-5	-	TRBJ2-1	TGTGCCAGCAGACATAGCGGGGGGACCTACAATGAGCAGTTCTTC	CASRHSGGTYNEQFF
-	TRBV5-6	-	TRBJ2-1	TGTGCCAGCAGCTTGGCCAACCAGGGTGGCCAGTTCTTC	CASSLANQGGQFF
-	TRBV11-2	-	TRBJ2-3	TGTGCCAGCAGCCCGAGCGTAGATACGCAGTATTTT	CASSPSVDTQYF